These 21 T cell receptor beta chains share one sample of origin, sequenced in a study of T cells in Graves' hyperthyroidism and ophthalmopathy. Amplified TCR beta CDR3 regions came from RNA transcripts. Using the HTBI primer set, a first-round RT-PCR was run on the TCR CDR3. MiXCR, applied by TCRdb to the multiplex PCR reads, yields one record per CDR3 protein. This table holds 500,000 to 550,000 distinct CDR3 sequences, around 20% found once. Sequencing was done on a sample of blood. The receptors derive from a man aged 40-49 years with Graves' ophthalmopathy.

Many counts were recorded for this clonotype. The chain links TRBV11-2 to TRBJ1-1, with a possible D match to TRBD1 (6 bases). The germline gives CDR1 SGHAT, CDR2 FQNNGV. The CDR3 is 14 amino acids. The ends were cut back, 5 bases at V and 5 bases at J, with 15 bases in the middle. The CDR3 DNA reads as TGTGCCAGCAGCACTTGGGGGCTGGTAACTGAAGCTTTCTTT. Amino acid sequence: CASSTWGLVTEAFF.

The CDR3 spells CASSAGSTGNTIYF. The CDR3 coding sequence is TGCGCCAGCAGCGCAGGGTCCACTGGAAACACCATATATTTT. This chain uses TRBV5-1 with TRBJ1-3, with a weak D call TRBD1 (5 bases). From germline, CDR1 is SGHRS and CDR2 YFSETQ. The V end lost 4 bases, the J end lost 2 bases, and 10 bases lay between the germline ends. The CDR3 is 14 amino acids. Drawing the rest from reference TRBV5-1 and TRBJ1-3, the complete variable domain is KAGVTQTPRYLIKTRGQQVTLSCSPISGHRSVSWYQQTPGQGLQFLFEYFSETQRNKGNFPGRFSGRQFSNSRSEMNVSTLELGDSALYLCASSAGSTGNTIYFGEGSWLTVV.

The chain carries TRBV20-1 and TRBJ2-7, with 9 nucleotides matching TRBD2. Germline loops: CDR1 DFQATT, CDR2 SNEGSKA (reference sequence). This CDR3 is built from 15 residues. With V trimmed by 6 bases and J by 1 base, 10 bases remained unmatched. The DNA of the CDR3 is TGCAGTGCCCCAGAGGGGCGGGAGGGGTCCTACGAGCAGTACTTC. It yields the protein CSAPEGREGSYEQYF.

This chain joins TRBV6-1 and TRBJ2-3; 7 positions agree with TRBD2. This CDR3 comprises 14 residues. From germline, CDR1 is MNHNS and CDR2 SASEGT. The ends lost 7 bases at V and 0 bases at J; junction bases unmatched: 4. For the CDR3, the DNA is TGTGCCAGCACCGCGGGGGATAGCACAGATACGCAGTATTTT. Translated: CASTAGDSTDTQYF.

Written as DNA, the CDR3 is TGCAGCGCCGGACAGTCGAGAAACACCGGGGAGCTGTTTTTT. Amino acids: CSAGQSRNTGELFF. The chain carries TRBV29-1 and TRBJ2-2, with D possibly matching TRBD1 (6 bases). The CDR3 length is 14 residues. The germline V gene encodes CDR1 SQVTM and CDR2 ANQGSEA. The V end lost 7 bases, the J end lost 2 bases, and 14 bases lay between the germline ends.

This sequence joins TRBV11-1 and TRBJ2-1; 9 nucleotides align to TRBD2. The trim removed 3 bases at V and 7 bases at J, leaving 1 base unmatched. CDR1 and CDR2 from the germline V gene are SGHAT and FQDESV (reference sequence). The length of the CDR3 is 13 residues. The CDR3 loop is CASSFLAGNEQFF. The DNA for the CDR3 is TGTGCCAGCAGCTTTCTAGCGGGGAATGAGCAGTTCTTC.

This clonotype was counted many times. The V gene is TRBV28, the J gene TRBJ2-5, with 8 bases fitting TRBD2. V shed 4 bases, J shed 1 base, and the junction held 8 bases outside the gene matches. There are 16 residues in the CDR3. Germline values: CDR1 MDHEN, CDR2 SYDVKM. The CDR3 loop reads CASSSGGTSGQETQYF. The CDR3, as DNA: TGTGCCAGCAGTTCTGGGGGTACTAGCGGCCAAGAGACCCAGTACTTC. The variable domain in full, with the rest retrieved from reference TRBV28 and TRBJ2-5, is DVKVTQSSRYLVKRTGEKVFLECVQDMDHENMFWYRQDPGLGLRLIYFSYDVKMKEKGDIPEGYSVSREKKERFSLILESASTNQTSMYLCASSSGGTSGQETQYFGPGTRLLVL.

As DNA, the CDR3 is TGCAGTGCTAGAGATCGGACAGGGTGGGAGACCCAGTACTTC. Its translation: CSARDRTGWETQYF. This rearrangement joins TRBV20-1 to TRBJ2-5, with 8 bases lining up with TRBD1. Per the germline V gene, CDR1 is DFQATT and CDR2 is SNEGSKA (reference sequence). The CDR3 totals 14 residues. The J segment lost 5 bases and the V segment lost 0 bases, leaving 5 bases of the junction unmatched.

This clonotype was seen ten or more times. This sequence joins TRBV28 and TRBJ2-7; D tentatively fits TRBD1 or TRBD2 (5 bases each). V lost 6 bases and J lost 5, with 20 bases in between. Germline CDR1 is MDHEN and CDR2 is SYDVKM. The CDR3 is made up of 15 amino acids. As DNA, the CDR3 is TGTGCCAGCAGCTCGGGGCAGGGAATCGTCGACGAGCAGTACTTC. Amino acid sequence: CASSSGQGIVDEQYF.

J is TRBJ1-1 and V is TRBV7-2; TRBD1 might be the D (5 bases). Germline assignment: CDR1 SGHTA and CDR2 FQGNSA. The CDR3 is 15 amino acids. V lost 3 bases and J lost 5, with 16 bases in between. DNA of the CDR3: TGTGCCAGCAGCTTGGTGTGGGGGACGGGGACTGAAGCTTTCTTT. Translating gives CASSLVWGTGTEAFF.

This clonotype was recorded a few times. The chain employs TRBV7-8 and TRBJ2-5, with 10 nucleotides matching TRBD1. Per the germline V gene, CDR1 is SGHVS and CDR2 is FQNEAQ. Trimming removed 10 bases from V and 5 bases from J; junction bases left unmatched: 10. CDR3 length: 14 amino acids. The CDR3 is CAIPQGQGHETQYF. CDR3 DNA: TGTGCCATCCCCCAGGGACAGGGGCATGAGACCCAGTACTTC. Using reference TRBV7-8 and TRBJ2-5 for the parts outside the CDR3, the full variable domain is GAGVSQSPRYKVAKRGQDVALRCDPISGHVSLFWYQQALGQGPEFLTYFQNEAQLDKSGLPSDRFFAERPEGSVSTLKIQRTQQEDSAVYLCAIPQGQGHETQYFGPGTRLLVL.

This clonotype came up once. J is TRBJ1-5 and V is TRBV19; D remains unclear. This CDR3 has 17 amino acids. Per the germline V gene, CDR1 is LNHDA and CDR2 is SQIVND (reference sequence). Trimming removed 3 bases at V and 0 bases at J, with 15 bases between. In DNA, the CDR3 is TGTGCCAGTAGTATTCCAGCAGTGACTTATAGCAATCAGCCCCAGCATTTT. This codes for CASSIPAVTYSNQPQHF. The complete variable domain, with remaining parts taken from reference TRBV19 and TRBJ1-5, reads DGGITQSPKYLFRKEGQNVTLSCEQNLNHDAMYWYRQDPGQGLRLIYYSQIVNDFQKGDIAEGYSVSREKKESFPLTVTSAQKNPTAFYLCASSIPAVTYSNQPQHFGDGTRLSIL.

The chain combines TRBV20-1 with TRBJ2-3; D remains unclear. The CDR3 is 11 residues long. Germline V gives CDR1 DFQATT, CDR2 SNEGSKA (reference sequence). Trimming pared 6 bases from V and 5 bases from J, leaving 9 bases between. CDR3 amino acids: CSARRLDTQYF. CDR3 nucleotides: TGCAGTGCCCGAAGATTAGATACGCAGTATTTT.

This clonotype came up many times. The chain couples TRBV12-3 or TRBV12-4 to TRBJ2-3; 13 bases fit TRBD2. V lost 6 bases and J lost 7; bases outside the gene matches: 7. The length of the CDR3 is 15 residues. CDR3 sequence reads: CASSRTSGRGNTQYF. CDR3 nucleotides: TGTGCCAGCAGCCGGACTAGCGGGAGAGGGAATACGCAGTATTTT.

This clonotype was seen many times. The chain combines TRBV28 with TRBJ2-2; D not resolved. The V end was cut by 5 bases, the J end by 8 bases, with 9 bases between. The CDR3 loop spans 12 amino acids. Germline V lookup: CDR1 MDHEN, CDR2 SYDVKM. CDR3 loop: CASSPPLGELFF. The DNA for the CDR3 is TGTGCCAGCAGTCCCCCACTAGGGGAGCTGTTTTTT.

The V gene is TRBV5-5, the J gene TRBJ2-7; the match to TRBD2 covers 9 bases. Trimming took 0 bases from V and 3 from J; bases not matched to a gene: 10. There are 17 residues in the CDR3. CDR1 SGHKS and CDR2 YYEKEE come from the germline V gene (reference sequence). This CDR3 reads CASSLAATSGPIYEQYF. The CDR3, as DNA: TGTGCCAGCAGCTTGGCGGCGACTAGCGGCCCGATCTACGAGCAGTACTTC.

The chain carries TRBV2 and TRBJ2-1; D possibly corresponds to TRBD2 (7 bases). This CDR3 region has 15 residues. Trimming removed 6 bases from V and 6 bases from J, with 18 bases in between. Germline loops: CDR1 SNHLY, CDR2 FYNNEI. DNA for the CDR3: TGTGCCAGCAGGGGGGGGGGGGCGAGGGGCAATGAGCAGTTCTTC. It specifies CASRGGGARGNEQFF.

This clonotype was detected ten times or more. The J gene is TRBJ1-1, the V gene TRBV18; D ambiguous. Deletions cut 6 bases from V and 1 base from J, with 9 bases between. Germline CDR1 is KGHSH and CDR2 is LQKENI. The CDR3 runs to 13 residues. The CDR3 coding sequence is TGTGCCAGCTCCTTCGACGGGAACACTGAAGCTTTCTTT. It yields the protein CASSFDGNTEAFF.

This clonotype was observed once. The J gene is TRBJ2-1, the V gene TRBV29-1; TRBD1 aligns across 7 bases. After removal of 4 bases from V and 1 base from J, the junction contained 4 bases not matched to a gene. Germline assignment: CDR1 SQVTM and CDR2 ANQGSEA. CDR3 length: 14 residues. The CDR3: CSVGGGQSYNEQFF. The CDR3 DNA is TGCAGCGTTGGAGGGGGACAGTCCTACAATGAGCAGTTCTTC.

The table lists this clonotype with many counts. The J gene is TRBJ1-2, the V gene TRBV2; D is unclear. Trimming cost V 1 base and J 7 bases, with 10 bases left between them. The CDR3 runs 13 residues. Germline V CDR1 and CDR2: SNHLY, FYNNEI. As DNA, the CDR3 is TGTGCCAGCAGTGAAGGCGGGGTGGGTGGCTACACCTTC. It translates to CASSEGGVGGYTF. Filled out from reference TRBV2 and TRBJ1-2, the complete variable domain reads EPEVTQTPSHQVTQMGQEVILRCVPISNHLYFYWYRQILGQKVEFLVSFYNNEISEKSEIFDDQFSVERPDGSNFTLKIRSTKLEDSAMYFCASSEGGVGGYTFGSGTRLTVV.

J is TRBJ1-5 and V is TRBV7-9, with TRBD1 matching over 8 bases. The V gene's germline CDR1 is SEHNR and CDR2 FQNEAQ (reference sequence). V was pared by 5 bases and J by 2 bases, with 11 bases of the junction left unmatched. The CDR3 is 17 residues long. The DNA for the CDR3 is TGTGCCAGCAGCCGGACCCTAGACAGGGGTGGCAATCAGCCCCAGCATTTT. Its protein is CASSRTLDRGGNQPQHF.